The sequence of this TCR beta chain was determined in a study of T cell responses to AZD1222 COVID-19 vaccine. Study outcomes and limitations: Just five or six AZD1222 recipients tested seropositive at baseline. The study found vaccine-associated CD4 TCRs spanning spike, dominant at 160-218 and 743-854. Repertoires in all cases were sampled only once the peak T cell response had passed.

Worth noting for this clone: Its antigen is unidentified.

Clones were sequenced by immunoSEQ multiplex PCR, and TCRdb holds only the in-frame ones, with some missing. In all, the sample yields about 140,000 clones. The length of the CDR3 is 15 residues. The V gene end was trimmed by 2 bases and the J gene end by 3 bases; junction bases not matched to a gene: 5. CDR1 is SGHTA and CDR2 is FQGNSA in the germline V gene. Source material: peripheral blood. V gene TRBV7-2 combines with J gene TRBJ2-5; 8 nucleotides align to TRBD1. The sequence was collected from an adult in good health. CDR3 DNA: TGTGCCAGCAGCTTATGGGCAGGGGGCGAAGAGACCCAGTACTTC. Its translation: CASSLWAGGEETQYF. The variable domain in full, with the rest retrieved from reference TRBV7-2 and TRBJ2-5, is GAGVSQSPSNKVTEKGKDVELRCDPISGHTALYWYRQSLGQGLEFLIYFQGNSAPDKSGLPSDRFSAERTGGSVSTLTIQRTQQEDSAVYLCASSLWAGGEETQYFGPGTRLLVL.